This T cell receptor beta chain was documented in a study of OX40 agonist ivuxolimab in advanced cancers. The study's findings and limits: In the 0.1 to 3.0 mg/kg range, CD4+ and CD8+ blood T cells had expanded clonally by week 6.

CDR3 length equals 13 residues. With 1 base removed from V and 1 base from J, the gap between germline ends came to 2 bases. Germline CDR1 LNHNV, CDR2 YYDKDF (reference sequence). Regarding this clone: Its antigen is not identified.

The method was immunoSEQ multiplex PCR; TCRdb's version includes in-frame clones alone and lacks a portion of them. The sample includes about 48,000 clones, 75% to 85% of them seen just once. J is TRBJ1-5 and V is TRBV15; D not certain. The clonotype was recovered from an adult with an advanced solid tumor such as melanoma, head and neck, liver or kidney cancer. Sequenced material: CD4+ or CD8+ T cells sorted from blood, taken in a trial of the OX40 agonist ivuxolimab. The CDR3 protein is CATSRGSNQPQHF. The CDR3 bases are TGTGCCACCAGCAGAGGGAGCAATCAGCCCCAGCATTTT.